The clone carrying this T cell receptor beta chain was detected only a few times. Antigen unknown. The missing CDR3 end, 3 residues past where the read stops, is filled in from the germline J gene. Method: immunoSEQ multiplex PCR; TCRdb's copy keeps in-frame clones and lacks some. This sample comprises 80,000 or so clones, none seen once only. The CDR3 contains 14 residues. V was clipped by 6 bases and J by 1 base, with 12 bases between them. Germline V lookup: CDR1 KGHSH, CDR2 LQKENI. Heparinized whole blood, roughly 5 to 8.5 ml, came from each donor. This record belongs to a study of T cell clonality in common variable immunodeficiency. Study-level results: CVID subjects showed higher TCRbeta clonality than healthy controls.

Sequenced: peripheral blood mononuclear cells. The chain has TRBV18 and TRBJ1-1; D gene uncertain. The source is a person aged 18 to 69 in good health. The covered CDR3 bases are TGTGCCAGCTCGCCGGTGACGGGGAACACTGAA. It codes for CASSPVTGNTE. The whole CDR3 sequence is CASSPVTGNTEAFF. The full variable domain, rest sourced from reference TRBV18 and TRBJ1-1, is NAGVMQNPRHLVRRRGQEARLRCSPMKGHSHVYWYRQLPEEGLKFMVYLQKENIIDESGMPKERFSAEFPKEGPSILRIQQVVRGDSAAYFCASSPVTGNTEAFFGQGTRLTVV.